What follows is one T cell receptor (beta chain) and its context. Clones were read by immunoSEQ multiplex PCR, and TCRdb kept only the in-frame ones, dropping some. The sample consists of about 130,000 clones, about 80% of them appearing once. The sample originates from a study of blood T cell repertoires in COVID-19. Study background: The samples span acute and convalescent COVID-19 from the United States, Italy and Spain. The cDNA or gDNA used as material had been derived from T cells, B-cell-depleted T cells, or PBMCs.

Clinical history as reported by participants underpinned cohort assignment. The recovered donors of Cohort 3 showed two negative PCRs, clearance, or symptom resolution. Germline assignment: CDR1 SGHRS and CDR2 YFSETQ. The CDR3 has 14 residues. V was clipped by 2 bases and J by 4 bases, with 9 bases between them. Sequencing used PBMCs or T cells enriched from blood (not recorded which). This TCR came from a man over 45 who had recovered from COVID-19. This chain uses TRBV5-1 with TRBJ2-2; D gene uncertain. The CDR3 DNA follows: TGCGCCAGCAGCTTTGGTAGCAGCACCGGGGAGCTGTTTTTT. Protein sequence: CASSFGSSTGELFF.